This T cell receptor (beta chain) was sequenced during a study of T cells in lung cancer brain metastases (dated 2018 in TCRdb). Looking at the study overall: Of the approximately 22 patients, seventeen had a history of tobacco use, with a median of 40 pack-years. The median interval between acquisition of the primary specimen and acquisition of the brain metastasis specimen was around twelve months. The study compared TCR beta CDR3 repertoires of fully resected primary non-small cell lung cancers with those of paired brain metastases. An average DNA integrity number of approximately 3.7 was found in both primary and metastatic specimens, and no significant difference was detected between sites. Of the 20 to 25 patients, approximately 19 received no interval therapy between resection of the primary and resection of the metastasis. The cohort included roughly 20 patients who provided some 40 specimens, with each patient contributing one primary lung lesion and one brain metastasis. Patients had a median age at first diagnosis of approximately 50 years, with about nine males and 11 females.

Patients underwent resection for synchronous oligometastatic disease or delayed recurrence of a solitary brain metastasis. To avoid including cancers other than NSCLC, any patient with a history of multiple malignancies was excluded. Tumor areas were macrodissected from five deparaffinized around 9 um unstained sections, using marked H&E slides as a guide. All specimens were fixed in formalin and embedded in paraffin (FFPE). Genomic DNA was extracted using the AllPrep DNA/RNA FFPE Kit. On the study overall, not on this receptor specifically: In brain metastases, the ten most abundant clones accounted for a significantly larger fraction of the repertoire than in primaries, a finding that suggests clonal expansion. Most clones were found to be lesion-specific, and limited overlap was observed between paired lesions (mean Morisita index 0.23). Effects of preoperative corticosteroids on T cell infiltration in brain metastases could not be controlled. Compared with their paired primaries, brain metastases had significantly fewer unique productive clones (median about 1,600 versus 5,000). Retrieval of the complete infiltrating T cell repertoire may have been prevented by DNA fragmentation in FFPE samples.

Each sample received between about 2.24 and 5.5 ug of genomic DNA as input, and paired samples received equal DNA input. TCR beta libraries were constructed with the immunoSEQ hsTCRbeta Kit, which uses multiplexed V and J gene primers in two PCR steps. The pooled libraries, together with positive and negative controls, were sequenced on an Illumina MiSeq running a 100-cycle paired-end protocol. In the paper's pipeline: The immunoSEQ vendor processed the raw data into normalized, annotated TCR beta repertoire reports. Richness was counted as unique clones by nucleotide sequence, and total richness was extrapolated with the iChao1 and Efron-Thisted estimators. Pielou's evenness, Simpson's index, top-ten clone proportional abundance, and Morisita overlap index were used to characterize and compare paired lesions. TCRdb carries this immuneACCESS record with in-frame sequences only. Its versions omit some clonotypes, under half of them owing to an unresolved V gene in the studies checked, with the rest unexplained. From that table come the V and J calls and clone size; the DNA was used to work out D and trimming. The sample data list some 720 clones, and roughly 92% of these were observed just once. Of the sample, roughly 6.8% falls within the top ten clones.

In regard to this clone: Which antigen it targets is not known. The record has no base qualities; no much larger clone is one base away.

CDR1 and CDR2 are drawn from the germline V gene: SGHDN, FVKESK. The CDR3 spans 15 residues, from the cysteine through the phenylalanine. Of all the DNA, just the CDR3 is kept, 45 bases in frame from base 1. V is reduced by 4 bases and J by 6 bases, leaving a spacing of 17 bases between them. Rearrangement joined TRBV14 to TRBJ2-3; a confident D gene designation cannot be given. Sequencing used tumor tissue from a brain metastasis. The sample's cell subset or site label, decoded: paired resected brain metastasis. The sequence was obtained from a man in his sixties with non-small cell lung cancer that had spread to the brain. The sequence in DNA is TGTGCCAGCAGCCCGACCCACCAGTTTGGTGATACGCAGTATTTT. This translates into CASSPTHQFGDTQYF.